This T cell receptor beta chain was identified in a study of blood T cells in healthy people across ages. Study-wide points: What prevented conclusive comparison of naive and antigen-experienced cells was that PBMCs were unsorted.

The CDR3 covers 15 residues. V was cut by 5 bases and J by 0 bases, with 8 bases left in between. CDR1 is SEHNR, CDR2 FQNEAQ, per germline (reference sequence). The authors ran a second PCR of 7 to 11 cycles using a sample-barcoded 5' primer and a J-beta primer mix. In TCRdb, the 5' RACE reads were re-called with MiXCR into one record per CDR3 protein. Of hundreds of thousands of distinct CDR3 sequences in the sample, roughly 44% were seen once. In this sample, this clonotype turned up a few times. The antigen is undetermined. Sample: blood. This clonotype was obtained from a man in his sixties in good health. This chain links TRBV7-9 with TRBJ2-6; D possibly corresponds to TRBD1 (5 bases). CDR3 DNA sequence: TGTGCCAGCAGCCGGACATACTCTGGGGCCAACGTCCTGACTTTC. This encodes CASSRTYSGANVLTF.